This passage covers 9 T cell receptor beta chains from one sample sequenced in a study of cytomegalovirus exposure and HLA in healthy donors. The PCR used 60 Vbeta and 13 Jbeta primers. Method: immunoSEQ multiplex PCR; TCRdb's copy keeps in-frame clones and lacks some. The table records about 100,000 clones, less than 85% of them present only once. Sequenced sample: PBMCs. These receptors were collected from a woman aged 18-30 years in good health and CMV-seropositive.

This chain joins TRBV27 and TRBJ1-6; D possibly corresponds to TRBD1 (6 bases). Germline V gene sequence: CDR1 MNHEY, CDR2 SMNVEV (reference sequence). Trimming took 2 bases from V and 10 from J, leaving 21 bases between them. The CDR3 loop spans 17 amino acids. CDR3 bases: TGTGCCAGCAGTTTAGGTTCCCCAGGGGCAACGGGCTCACCCCTCCACTTT. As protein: CASSLGSPGATGSPLHF.

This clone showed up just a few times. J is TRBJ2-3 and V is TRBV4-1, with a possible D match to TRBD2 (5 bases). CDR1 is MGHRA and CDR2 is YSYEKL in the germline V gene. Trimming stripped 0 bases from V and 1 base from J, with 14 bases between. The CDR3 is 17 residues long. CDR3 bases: TGCGCCAGCAGCCAAGAAAGCGTTCTGCGGGGCACAGATACGCAGTATTTT. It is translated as CASSQESVLRGTDTQYF.

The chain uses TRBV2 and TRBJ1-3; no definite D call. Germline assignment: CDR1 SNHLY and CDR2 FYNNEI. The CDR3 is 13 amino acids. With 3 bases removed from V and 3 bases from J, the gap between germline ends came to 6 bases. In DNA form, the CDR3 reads TGTGCCAGCAGTGAGGAGGGTGGAAACACCATATATTTT. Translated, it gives CASSEEGGNTIYF.

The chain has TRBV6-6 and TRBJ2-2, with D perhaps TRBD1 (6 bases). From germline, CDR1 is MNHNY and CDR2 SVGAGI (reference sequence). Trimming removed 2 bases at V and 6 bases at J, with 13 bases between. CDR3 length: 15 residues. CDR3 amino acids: CASSYVQGRAGELFF. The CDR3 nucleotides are TGTGCCAGCAGTTACGTGCAGGGGCGGGCCGGGGAGCTGTTTTTT.

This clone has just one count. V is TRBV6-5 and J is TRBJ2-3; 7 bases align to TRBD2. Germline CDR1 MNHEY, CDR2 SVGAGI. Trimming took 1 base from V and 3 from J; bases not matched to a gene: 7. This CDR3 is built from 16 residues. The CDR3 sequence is CASSYWGGFHTDTQYF. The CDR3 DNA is TGTGCCAGCAGTTACTGGGGGGGTTTTCATACAGATACGCAGTATTTT.

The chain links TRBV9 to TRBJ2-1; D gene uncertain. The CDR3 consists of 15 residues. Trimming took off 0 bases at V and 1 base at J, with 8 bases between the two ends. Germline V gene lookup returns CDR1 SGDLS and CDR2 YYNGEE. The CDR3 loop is CASSVGSTSYNEQFF. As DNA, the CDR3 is TGTGCCAGCAGCGTAGGATCGACATCCTACAATGAGCAGTTCTTC.

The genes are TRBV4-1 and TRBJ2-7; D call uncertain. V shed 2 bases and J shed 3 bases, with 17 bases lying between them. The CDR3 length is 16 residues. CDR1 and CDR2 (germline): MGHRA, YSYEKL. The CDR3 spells CASSQSQATGIYEQYF. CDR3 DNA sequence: TGCGCCAGCAGCCAATCTCAGGCAACTGGCATCTACGAGCAGTACTTC.

The CDR3 DNA is TGTGCCACCAGCAGAGAGGCCCTGCTAGCGGGGGGCACAGATACGCAGTATTTT. Amino acids: CATSREALLAGGTDTQYF. The chain uses TRBV15 and TRBJ2-3, with TRBD2 matching over 10 bases. V shed 0 bases and J 1 base; nucleotides not matched to a gene: 7. The CDR3 totals 18 residues. Germline CDR1 is LNHNV and CDR2 is YYDKDF (reference sequence).

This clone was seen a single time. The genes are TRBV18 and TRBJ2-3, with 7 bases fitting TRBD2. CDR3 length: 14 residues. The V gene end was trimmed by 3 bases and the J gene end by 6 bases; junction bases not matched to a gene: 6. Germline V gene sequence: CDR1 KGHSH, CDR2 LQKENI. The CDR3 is CASSPYSGLDTQYF. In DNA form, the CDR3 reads TGTGCCAGCTCACCCTATAGCGGGTTGGATACGCAGTATTTT.